The 8 T cell receptor beta chains in this list originate from one sample, sequenced in a study of blood T cell repertoires in COVID-19. Clones were read by immunoSEQ multiplex PCR, and TCRdb kept only the in-frame ones, dropping some. The repertoire consists of about 59,000 clones, with 80% to 95% occurring once and the leading ten covering approximately 15%. The sample consisted of peripheral blood. The source is a man at least 80 years old with acute or convalescent COVID-19.

V gene TRBV6-5 combines with J gene TRBJ1-1; 8 bases match TRBD1. With V trimmed by 6 bases and J by 1 base, 7 bases remained unmatched. The length of the CDR3 is 15 residues. CDR1 and CDR2 (germline): MNHEY, SVGAGI. The chain's CDR3 is CASRMRGQANTEAFF. In DNA form, the CDR3 reads TGTGCCAGCAGGATGAGGGGACAGGCGAACACTGAAGCTTTCTTT.

This chain joins TRBV18 and TRBJ2-5; 8 bases agree with TRBD1. CDR1 is KGHSH and CDR2 is LQKENI in the germline V gene. V was pared by 4 bases and J by 2 bases, with 3 bases of the junction left unmatched. The CDR3 is 14 amino acids. DNA of the CDR3: TGTGCCAGCTCACTGAACAGGGGGCAAGAGACCCAGTACTTC. Its translation: CASSLNRGQETQYF. The complete variable domain, with remaining parts taken from reference TRBV18 and TRBJ2-5, reads NAGVMQNPRHLVRRRGQEARLRCSPMKGHSHVYWYRQLPEEGLKFMVYLQKENIIDESGMPKERFSAEFPKEGPSILRIQQVVRGDSAAYFCASSLNRGQETQYFGPGTRLLVL.

The chain joins TRBV5-4 to TRBJ1-1; 8 bases are shared with TRBD1. This CDR3 comprises 15 residues. The germline CDR1 and CDR2 sequences are SGHNT and YYREEE (reference sequence). J gave up 1 base and V 4 bases, and 6 bases lay outside the gene matches. CDR3 residues: CASSTPTGGNTEAFF. In nucleotides, the CDR3 is TGTGCCAGCAGCACTCCTACAGGGGGGAACACTGAAGCTTTCTTT.

The chain carries TRBV5-4 and TRBJ2-1, with 11 bases fitting TRBD2. The J segment lost 4 bases and the V segment lost 4 bases, leaving 7 bases of the junction unmatched. Germline V lookup: CDR1 SGHNT, CDR2 YYREEE (reference sequence). This CDR3 is 16 amino acids long. The CDR3 region is CASSPDLAGGYNEQFF. The CDR3 coding sequence is TGTGCCAGCAGCCCCGACCTAGCGGGGGGTTACAATGAGCAGTTCTTC. The entire variable domain, with the rest obtained from reference TRBV5-4 and TRBJ2-1, is as follows: ETGVTQSPTHLIKTRGQQVTLRCSSQSGHNTVSWYQQALGQGPQFIFQYYREEENGRGNFPPRFSGLQFPNYSSELNVNALELDDSALYLCASSPDLAGGYNEQFFGPGTRLTVL.

The rearrangement uses TRBV20-1 and TRBJ1-1; no firm D call. The CDR3 totals 11 residues. Germline CDR1 DFQATT, CDR2 SNEGSKA (reference sequence). Between the trimmed V and J ends, which lost 6 bases and 7 bases, there was a span of 12 bases. Written as DNA, the CDR3 is TGCAGTGCCAGGAGGTCAAGTGAAGCTTTCTTT. Protein sequence: CSARRSSEAFF.

This clone was counted once. The chain links TRBV19 to TRBJ1-1; 8 nucleotides line up with TRBD1. Germline values: CDR1 LNHDA, CDR2 SQIVND (reference sequence). The trim removed 2 bases at V and 3 bases at J, leaving 5 bases unmatched. The CDR3 is 15 residues long. CDR3 sequence: CASSITTGGDTEAFF. Here the CDR3 DNA reads TGTGCCAGTAGTATAACTACAGGGGGGGACACTGAAGCTTTCTTT. Full variable domain (rest looked up from reference TRBV19 and TRBJ1-1): DGGITQSPKYLFRKEGQNVTLSCEQNLNHDAMYWYRQDPGQGLRLIYYSQIVNDFQKGDIAEGYSVSREKKESFPLTVTSAQKNPTAFYLCASSITTGGDTEAFFGQGTRLTVV.

The chain joins TRBV6-5 to TRBJ1-4, with TRBD1 matching over 7 bases. The V gene end was trimmed by 7 bases and the J gene end by 2 bases; junction bases not matched to a gene: 1. The CDR3 extends over 13 amino acids. The germline V gene has CDR1 MNHEY and CDR2 SVGAGI. DNA of the CDR3: TGTGCCAGCATCAGGGGGACTAATGAAAAACTGTTTTTT. Residues: CASIRGTNEKLFF.

V gene TRBV9 combines with J gene TRBJ2-1; TRBD2 matches at 8 bases. This CDR3 comprises 15 residues. Germline loops: CDR1 SGDLS, CDR2 YYNGEE. The J segment lost 8 bases and the V segment lost 4 bases, leaving 11 bases of the junction unmatched. The DNA of the CDR3 is TGTGCCAGCAGCACTACTGGCGGGGGGAGGCATGAGCAGTTCTTC. Protein: CASSTTGGGRHEQFF.